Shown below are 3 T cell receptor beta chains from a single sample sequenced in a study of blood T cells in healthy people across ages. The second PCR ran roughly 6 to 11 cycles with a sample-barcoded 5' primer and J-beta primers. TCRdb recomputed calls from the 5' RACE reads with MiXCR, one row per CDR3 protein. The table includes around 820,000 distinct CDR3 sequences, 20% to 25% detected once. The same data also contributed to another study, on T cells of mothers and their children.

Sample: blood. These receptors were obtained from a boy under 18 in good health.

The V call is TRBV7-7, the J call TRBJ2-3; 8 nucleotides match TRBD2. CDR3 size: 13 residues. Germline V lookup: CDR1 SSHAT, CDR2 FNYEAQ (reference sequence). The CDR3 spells CAIGLASTDTQYF. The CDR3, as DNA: TGTGCTATCGGACTAGCTAGCACAGATACGCAGTATTTT.

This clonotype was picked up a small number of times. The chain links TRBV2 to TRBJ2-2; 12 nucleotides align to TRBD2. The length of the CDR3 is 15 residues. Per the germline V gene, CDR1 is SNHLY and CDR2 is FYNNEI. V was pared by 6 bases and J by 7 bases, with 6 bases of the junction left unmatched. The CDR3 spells CASRLAGGPNGELFF. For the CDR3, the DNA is TGTGCCAGCAGGCTAGCGGGGGGGCCAAACGGGGAGCTGTTTTTT.

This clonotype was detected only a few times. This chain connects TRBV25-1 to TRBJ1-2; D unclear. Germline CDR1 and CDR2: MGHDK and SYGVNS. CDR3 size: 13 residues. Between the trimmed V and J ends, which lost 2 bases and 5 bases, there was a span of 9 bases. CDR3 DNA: TGTGCCAGCAGTGAAAGTCCCGGGTATGGCTACACCTTC. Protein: CASSESPGYGYTF.